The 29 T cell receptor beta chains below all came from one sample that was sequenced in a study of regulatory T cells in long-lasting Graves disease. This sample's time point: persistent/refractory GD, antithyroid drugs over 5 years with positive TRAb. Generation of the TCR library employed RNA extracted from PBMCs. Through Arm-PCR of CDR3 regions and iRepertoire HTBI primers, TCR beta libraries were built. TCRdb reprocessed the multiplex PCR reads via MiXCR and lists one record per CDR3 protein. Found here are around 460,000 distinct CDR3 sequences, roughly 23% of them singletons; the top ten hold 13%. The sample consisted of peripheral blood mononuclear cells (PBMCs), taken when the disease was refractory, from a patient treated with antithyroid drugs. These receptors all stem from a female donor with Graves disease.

The CDR3 DNA reads as TGTGCCAGCACTACAGGGCTGTCTCAGCCCCAGCATTTT. Translation gives CASTTGLSQPQHF. The chain has TRBV6-4 and TRBJ1-5; possible D gene TRBD1, 6 bases. The germline V gene encodes CDR1 MRHNA and CDR2 SNTAGT. V lost 7 bases, J lost 6 bases, and 13 bases lay in between. This CDR3 region has 13 residues.

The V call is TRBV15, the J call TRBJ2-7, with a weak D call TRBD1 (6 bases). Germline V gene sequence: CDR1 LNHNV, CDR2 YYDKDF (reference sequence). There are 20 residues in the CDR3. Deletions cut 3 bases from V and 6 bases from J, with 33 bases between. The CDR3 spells CATSRPQGMDSVRSRVEQYF. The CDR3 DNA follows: TGTGCCACCAGCAGGCCGCAGGGGATGGACTCAGTGAGGTCTCGGGTCGAGCAGTACTTC.

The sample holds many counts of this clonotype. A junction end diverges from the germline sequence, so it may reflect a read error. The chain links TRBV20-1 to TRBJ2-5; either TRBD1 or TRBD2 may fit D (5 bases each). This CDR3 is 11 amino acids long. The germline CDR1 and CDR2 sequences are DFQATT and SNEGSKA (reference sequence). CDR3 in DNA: TGCAGTGCTAGTGAGGGGCCAATCCCGTCCTTC. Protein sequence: CSASEGPIPSF.

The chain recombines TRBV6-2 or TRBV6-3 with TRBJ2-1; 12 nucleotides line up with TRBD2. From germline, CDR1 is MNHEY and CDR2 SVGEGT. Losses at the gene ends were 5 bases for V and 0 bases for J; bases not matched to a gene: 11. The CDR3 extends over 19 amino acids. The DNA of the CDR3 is TGTGCCAGCAGTCCTCCTAGCGGGAGGGACCGTAGCTCCTACAATGAGCAGTTCTTC. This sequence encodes CASSPPSGRDRSSYNEQFF.

This chain's CDR3 is CASSQDPGGRGANVLTF. The CDR3 nucleotides are TGTGCCAGCAGCCAAGATCCAGGGGGCCGCGGGGCCAACGTCCTGACTTTC. The V gene is TRBV3-1, the J gene TRBJ2-6, with 8 bases matching TRBD1. CDR3 length: 17 residues. The junction had 5 bases not matched to a gene; V was cut back by 0 bases and J by 4 bases. Germline CDR1 is LGHDT and CDR2 is YNNKEL (reference sequence). The whole variable domain, filled in from reference TRBV3-1 and TRBJ2-6, reads DTAVSQTPKYLVTQMGNDKSIKCEQNLGHDTMYWYKQDSKKFLKIMFSYNNKELIINETVPNRFSPKSPDKAHLNLHINSLELGDSAVYFCASSQDPGGRGANVLTFGAGSRLTVL.

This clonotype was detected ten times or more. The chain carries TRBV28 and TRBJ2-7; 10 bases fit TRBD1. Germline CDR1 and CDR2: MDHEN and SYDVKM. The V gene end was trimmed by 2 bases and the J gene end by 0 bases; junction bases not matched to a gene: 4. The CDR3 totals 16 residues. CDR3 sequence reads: CASSLIRTGGSYEQYF. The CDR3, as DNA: TGTGCCAGCAGTTTAATCAGGACAGGGGGCTCCTACGAGCAGTACTTC.

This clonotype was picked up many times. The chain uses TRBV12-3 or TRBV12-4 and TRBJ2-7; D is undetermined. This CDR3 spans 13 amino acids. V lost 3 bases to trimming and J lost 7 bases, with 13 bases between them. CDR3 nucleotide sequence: TGTGCCAGCAGTTTTGGGCTATTCGGGGAGCAGTACTTC. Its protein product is CASSFGLFGEQYF.

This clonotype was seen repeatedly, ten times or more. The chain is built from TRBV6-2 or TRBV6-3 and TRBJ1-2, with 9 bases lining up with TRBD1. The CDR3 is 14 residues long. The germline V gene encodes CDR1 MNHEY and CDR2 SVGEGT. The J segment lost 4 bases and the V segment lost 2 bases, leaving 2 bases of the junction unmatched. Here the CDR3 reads CASSYLDRGYGYTF. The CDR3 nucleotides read TGTGCCAGCAGTTACCTGGACAGGGGCTATGGCTACACCTTC.

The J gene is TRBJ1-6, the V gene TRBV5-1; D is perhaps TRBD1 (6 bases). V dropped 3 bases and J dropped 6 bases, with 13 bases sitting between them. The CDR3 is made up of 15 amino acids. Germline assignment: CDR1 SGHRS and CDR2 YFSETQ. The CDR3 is CASSSQGNGNSPLHF. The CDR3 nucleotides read TGCGCCAGCAGCTCCCAGGGGAACGGTAATTCACCCCTCCACTTT.

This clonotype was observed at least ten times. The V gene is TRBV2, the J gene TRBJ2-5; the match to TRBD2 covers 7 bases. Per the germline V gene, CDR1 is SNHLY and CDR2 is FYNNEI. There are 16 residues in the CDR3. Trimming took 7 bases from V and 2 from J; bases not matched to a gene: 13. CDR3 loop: CASIRGLVGAQETQYF. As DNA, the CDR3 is TGTGCCAGCATCCGTGGACTAGTTGGGGCACAAGAGACCCAGTACTTC.

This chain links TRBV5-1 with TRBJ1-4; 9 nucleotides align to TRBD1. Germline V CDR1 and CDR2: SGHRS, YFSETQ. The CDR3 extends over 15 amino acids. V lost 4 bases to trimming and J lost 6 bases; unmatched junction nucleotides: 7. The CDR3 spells CASSRQTGGDEKLFF. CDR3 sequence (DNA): TGCGCCAGCAGCAGACAGACAGGGGGGGATGAAAAACTGTTTTTT.

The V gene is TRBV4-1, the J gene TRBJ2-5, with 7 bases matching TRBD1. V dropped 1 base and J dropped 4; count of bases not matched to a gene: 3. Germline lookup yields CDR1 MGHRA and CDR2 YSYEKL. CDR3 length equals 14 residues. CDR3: CASSQGTGGETQYF. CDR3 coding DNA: TGCGCCAGCAGCCAAGGGACAGGCGGAGAGACCCAGTACTTC.

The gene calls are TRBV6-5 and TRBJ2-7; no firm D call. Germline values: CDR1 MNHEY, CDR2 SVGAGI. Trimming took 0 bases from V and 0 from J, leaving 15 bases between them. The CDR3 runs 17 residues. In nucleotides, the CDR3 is TGTGCCAGCAGTTACTCGATCGCGGAAGGCGGCTCCTACGAGCAGTACTTC. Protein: CASSYSIAEGGSYEQYF.

The CDR3, as DNA: TGTGCCAGCAGCTCGGTTCGGGGGGCCGGGGAGACCCAGTACTTC. Amino acids: CASSSVRGAGETQYF. V usage is TRBV7-9 and J usage is TRBJ2-5, with a weak D call TRBD2 (7 bases). Per the germline V gene, CDR1 is SEHNR and CDR2 is FQNEAQ (reference sequence). Deletions cut 4 bases from V and 5 bases from J, with 17 bases between. The CDR3 length is 15 residues.

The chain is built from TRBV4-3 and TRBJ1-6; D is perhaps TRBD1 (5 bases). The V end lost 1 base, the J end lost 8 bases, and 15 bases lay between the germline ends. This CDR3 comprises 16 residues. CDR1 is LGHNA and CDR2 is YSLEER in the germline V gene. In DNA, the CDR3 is TGCGCCAGCAGCCAAGTTCTCCCAGGGATGGATTCACCCCTCCACTTT. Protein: CASSQVLPGMDSPLHF.

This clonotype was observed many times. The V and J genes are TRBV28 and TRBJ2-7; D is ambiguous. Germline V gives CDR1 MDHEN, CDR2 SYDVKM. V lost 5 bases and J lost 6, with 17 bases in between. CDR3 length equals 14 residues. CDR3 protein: CASSPGRTVSEQYF. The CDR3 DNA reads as TGTGCCAGCAGTCCCGGACGAACCGTTAGCGAGCAGTACTTC. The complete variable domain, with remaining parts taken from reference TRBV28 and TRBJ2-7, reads DVKVTQSSRYLVKRTGEKVFLECVQDMDHENMFWYRQDPGLGLRLIYFSYDVKMKEKGDIPEGYSVSREKKERFSLILESASTNQTSMYLCASSPGRTVSEQYFGPGTRLTVT.

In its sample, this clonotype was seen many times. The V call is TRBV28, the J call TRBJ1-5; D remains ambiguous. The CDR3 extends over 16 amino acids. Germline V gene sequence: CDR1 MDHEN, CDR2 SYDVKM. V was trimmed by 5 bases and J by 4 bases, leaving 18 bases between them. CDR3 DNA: TGTGCCAGCAGTAAGGCGGGAGGTGGAGAGAATCAGCCCCAGCATTTT. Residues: CASSKAGGGENQPQHF.

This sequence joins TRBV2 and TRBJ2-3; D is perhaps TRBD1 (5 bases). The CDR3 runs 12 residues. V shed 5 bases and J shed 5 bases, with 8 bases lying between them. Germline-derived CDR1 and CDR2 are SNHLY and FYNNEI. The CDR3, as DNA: TGTGCCAGCAGTTGGGGCGGAGATACGCAGTATTTT. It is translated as CASSWGGDTQYF.

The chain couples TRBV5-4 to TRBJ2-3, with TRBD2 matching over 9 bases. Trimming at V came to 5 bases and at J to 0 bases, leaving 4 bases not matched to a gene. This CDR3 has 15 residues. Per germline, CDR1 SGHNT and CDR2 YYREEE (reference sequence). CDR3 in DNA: TGTGCCAGCAGTTATAGCGGGGGTAGCACAGATACGCAGTATTTT. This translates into CASSYSGGSTDTQYF.

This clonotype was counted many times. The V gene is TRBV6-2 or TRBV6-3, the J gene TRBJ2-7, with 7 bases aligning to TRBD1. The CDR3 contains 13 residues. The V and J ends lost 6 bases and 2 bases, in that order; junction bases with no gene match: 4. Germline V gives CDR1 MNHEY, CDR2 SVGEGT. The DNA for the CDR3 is TGTGCCAGCAGAACCACAGGGGCCTACGAGCAGTACTTC. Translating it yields CASRTTGAYEQYF.

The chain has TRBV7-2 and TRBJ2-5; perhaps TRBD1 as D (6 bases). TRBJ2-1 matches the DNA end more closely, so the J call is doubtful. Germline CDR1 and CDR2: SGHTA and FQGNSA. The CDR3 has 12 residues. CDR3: CASSSAGTEQFF. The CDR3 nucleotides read TGTGCCAGCAGCTCTGCCGGGACAGAGCAGTTCTTC.

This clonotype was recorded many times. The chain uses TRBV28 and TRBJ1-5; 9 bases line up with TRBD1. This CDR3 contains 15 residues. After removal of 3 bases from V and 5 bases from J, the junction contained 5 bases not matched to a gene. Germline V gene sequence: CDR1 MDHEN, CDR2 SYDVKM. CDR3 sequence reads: CASSLGGQGDQPQHF. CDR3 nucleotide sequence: TGTGCCAGCAGTTTGGGGGGACAGGGCGATCAGCCCCAGCATTTT.

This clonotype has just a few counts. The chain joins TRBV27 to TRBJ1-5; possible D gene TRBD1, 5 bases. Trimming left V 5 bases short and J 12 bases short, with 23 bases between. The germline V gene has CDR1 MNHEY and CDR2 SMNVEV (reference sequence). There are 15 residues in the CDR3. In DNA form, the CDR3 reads TGTGCCAGCAGTCTAACCGGTGCTCGCCGGGACCTCCAGCATTTT. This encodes CASSLTGARRDLQHF.

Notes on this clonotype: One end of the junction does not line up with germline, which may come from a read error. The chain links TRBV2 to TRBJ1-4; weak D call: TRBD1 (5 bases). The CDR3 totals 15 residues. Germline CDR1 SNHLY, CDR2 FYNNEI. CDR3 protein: CATTGPRGESEELFF. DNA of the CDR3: TGTGCCACCACCGGTCCGAGGGGAGAAAGTGAAGAACTGTTTTTT. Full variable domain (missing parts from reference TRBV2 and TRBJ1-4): EPEVTQTPSHQVTQMGQEVILRCVPISNHLYFYWYRQILGQKVEFLVSFYNNEISEKSEIFDDQFSVERPDGSNFTLKIRSTKLEDSAMYFCATTGPRGESEELFFGSGTQLSVL.

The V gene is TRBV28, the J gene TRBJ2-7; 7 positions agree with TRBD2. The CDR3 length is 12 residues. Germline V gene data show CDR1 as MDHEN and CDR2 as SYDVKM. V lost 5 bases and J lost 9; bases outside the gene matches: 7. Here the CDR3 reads CASSLLAFVQYF. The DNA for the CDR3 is TGTGCCAGCAGTCTACTAGCGTTCGTGCAGTACTTC.

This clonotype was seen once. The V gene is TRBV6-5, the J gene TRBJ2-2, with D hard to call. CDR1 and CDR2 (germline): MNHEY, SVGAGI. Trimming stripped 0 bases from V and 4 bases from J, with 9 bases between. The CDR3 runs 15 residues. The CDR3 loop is CASSYSSRVTGELFF. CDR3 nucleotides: TGTGCCAGCAGTTACTCGTCCAGAGTCACCGGGGAGCTGTTTTTT.

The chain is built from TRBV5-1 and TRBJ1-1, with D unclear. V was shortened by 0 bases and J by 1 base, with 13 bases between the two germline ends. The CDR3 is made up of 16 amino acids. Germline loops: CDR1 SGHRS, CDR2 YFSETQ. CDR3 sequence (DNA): TGCGCCAGCAGCTTGGGGCTCCGGTACAGGAACACTGAAGCTTTCTTT. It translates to CASSLGLRYRNTEAFF.

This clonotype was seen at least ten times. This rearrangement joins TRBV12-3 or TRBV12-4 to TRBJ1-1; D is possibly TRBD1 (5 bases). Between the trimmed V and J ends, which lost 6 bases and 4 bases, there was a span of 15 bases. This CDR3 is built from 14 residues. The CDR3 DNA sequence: TGTGCCAGCAGGGCAGGGCAGGTTGGCACTGAAGCTTTCTTT. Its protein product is CASRAGQVGTEAFF.

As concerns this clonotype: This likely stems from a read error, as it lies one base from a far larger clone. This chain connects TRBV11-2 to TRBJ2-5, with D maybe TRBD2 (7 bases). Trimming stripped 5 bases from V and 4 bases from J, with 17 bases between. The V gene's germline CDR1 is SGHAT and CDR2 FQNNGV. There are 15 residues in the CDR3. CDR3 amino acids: CASSGGGEGGETQYF. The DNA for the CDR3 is TGTGCCAGCAGCGGAGGGGGGGAGGGAGGAGAGACCCAGTACTTC.